This TCR beta chain came from a study of blood T cell repertoires in COVID-19. The table came from immunoSEQ multiplex PCR; TCRdb's copy has only in-frame clones and leaves some out. Among 220,000 or so clones listed, 85% to 90% were seen once. From germline, CDR1 is SGHRS and CDR2 YFSETQ. The V and J ends lost 1 base and 6 bases respectively, with 14 bases between them. The CDR3 is made up of 15 amino acids. The clonotype comes from a man aged 45-60 years who had been exposed to COVID-19. The chain uses TRBV5-1 and TRBJ1-5; the D is unclear. Sequencing was performed on PBMCs or T cells enriched from blood (not recorded which). The CDR3 protein is CASSLFSGGRQPQHF. The CDR3 coding sequence is TGCGCCAGCAGCTTGTTCAGTGGTGGGCGTCAGCCCCAGCATTTT.